This TCR beta chain derives from a study of T cells expressing NK-cell markers. General observations from the study: The study left the HCMV specificity of expanded NKG2C+ T cell clones unresolved. A few donors showed these clonotypes also leading the CD3+CD56-NKG2C+ fraction.

The CDR3 length is 12 residues. The germline V gene has CDR1 ENHRY and CDR2 SYGVKD. One entry per CDR3 protein, without DNA, is what TCRdb gives after re-calling the 5' RACE reads. The listing records fewer than 400,000 distinct CDR3 sequences. To note about this clonotype: The antigen is unknown.

The chain couples TRBV10-3 to TRBJ2-2. This sequence was found in a woman in her 50s in good health. The specimen sequenced was blood T cells: a sorted CD56 or NKG2C T cell subset, CD4+ or CD8+ T cells, or bulk PBMC T cells (not recorded which). The CDR3 loop reads CAISDRSGELFF.